The 25 T cell receptor beta chains below come from one sample, sequenced in a study of human T cells and chemical hapten exposure. TCRdb re-called the 5' RACE reads through MiXCR, storing one row per CDR3 protein. The table has around 140,000 distinct CDR3 sequences, over 3.5% seen once. Before extraction, the whole blood was not fractionated, and total RNA was taken from it. The origin of the receptors is a female donor in good health.

This clonotype was seen repeatedly, ten times or more. The V call is TRBV5-1, the J call TRBJ1-1, with D unresolved. Trimming took off 0 bases at V and 0 bases at J, with 9 bases between the two ends. The CDR3 totals 15 residues. Germline V lookup: CDR1 SGHRS, CDR2 YFSETQ. The DNA for the CDR3 is TGCGCCAGCAGCTTGGAGGCAGGCCTGAACACTGAAGCTTTCTTT. Translated, it gives CASSLEAGLNTEAFF.

This clonotype was picked up many times. The chain carries TRBV28 and TRBJ1-3; D ambiguous. This CDR3 spans 14 amino acids. The V end was cut by 5 bases, the J end by 0 bases, with 8 bases between. Germline CDR1 is MDHEN and CDR2 is SYDVKM. The CDR3 region is CASSAAYSGNTIYF. As DNA, the CDR3 is TGTGCCAGCAGTGCAGCATACTCTGGAAACACCATATATTTT.

This clonotype was counted at least ten times. The chain links TRBV6-6 to TRBJ2-3; 7 nucleotides agree with TRBD2. J gave up 3 bases and V 3 bases, and 3 bases lay outside the gene matches. Germline V gene sequence: CDR1 MNHNY, CDR2 SVGAGI (reference sequence). The CDR3 consists of 14 residues. CDR3 DNA: TGTGCCAGCAGTTATAGGGAGGGGACAGATACGCAGTATTTT. Its translation is CASSYREGTDTQYF.

This clonotype was observed at least ten times. The genes are TRBV3-1 and TRBJ1-2; D may be TRBD1 (5 bases). The V gene lost 1 base and the J gene lost 4 bases, with 13 bases spanning the gap. The CDR3 runs to 15 residues. Germline V CDR1 and CDR2: LGHDT, YNNKEL (reference sequence). CDR3 residues: CASSQVDQGPYGYTF. Here the CDR3 DNA reads TGTGCCAGCAGCCAAGTCGACCAGGGACCCTATGGCTACACCTTC.

This clonotype has at least ten counts. This chain joins TRBV12-3 or TRBV12-4 and TRBJ2-1; D call uncertain. The CDR3 has 11 amino acids. V was shortened by 3 bases and J by 8 bases, with 5 bases between the two germline ends. This chain's CDR3 is CASSLGDEQFF. Written as DNA, the CDR3 is TGTGCCAGCAGTTTGGGTGATGAGCAGTTCTTC.

This clonotype has ten or more counts. The V gene is TRBV20-1, the J gene TRBJ1-3, with a tentative D call TRBD1 (5 bases). The CDR3 spans 11 residues. Germline-derived CDR1 and CDR2 are DFQATT and SNEGSKA (reference sequence). The CDR3 reads CSGDAGNTIYF. The CDR3 DNA follows: TGCAGCGGGGACGCTGGAAACACCATATATTTT.

Remarks on this clonotype: Just one base apart from a much larger clone, this may be a read error. J is TRBJ2-3 and V is TRBV12-3 or TRBV12-4; 10 nucleotides line up with TRBD2. Trimming cost V 9 bases and J 1 base; bases outside gene matches: 4. The CDR3 is 14 amino acids. The CDR3 reads CASKTSGGTDTQYF. DNA for the CDR3: TGTGCCAGTAAAACTAGCGGGGGCACAGATACGCAGTATTTT.

This clonotype was recorded at least ten times. This chain links TRBV7-9 with TRBJ2-6, with 10 nucleotides matching TRBD1. Germline V gene data show CDR1 as SEHNR and CDR2 as FQNEAQ (reference sequence). The CDR3 sequence is 14 residues long. V lost 10 bases and J lost 4; bases outside the gene matches: 4. This CDR3 is CAIDRGRGANVLTF. CDR3 bases: TGTGCCATCGACAGGGGGCGAGGGGCCAACGTCCTGACTTTC. Full variable domain (remainder filled in from reference TRBV7-9 and TRBJ2-6): DTGVSQNPRHKITKRGQNVTFRCDPISEHNRLYWYRQTLGQGPEFLTYFQNEAQLEKSRLLSDRFSAERPKGSFSTLEIQRTEQGDSAMYLCAIDRGRGANVLTFGAGSRLTVL.

This clonotype has a count of ten or more. The chain employs TRBV12-3 or TRBV12-4 and TRBJ1-5; 9 nucleotides agree with TRBD1. J was trimmed by 6 bases and V by 6 bases; bases with no gene match: 3. CDR3 length: 13 residues. CDR3 amino acids: CASRGQGGQPQHF. DNA for the CDR3: TGTGCCAGCAGGGGACAGGGTGGTCAGCCCCAGCATTTT.

This clonotype was picked up many times. The chain employs TRBV3-1 and TRBJ1-6; 10 positions match TRBD1. V gave up 4 bases and J gave up 6 bases; unmatched junction bases: 9. The CDR3 spans 17 residues. Germline CDR1 and CDR2: LGHDT and YNNKEL (reference sequence). CDR3 in amino acids: CASSPFPDRGLNSPLHF. CDR3 nucleotides: TGTGCCAGCAGCCCCTTTCCCGACAGGGGGCTTAATTCACCCCTCCACTTT.

This clonotype showed up many times. The V call is TRBV10-3, the J call TRBJ1-3; 7 bases are a match to TRBD1. With 4 bases clipped from V and 2 bases from J, the junction kept 2 bases outside the gene matches. Germline CDR1 is ENHRY and CDR2 is SYGVKD. There are 14 residues in the CDR3. The CDR3 DNA reads as TGTGCCATCAGTGTCCAGGGGGCTGGAAACACCATATATTTT. Translation: CAISVQGAGNTIYF.

V gene TRBV28 combines with J gene TRBJ2-7, with D tentatively TRBD1 (5 bases). Looked up from germline, CDR1 is MDHEN and CDR2 is SYDVKM. Trimming left V 6 bases short and J 7 bases short, with 10 bases between. The CDR3 loop spans 11 amino acids. The CDR3 DNA follows: TGTGCCAGCAGAGAATACAGGGAGCAGTACTTC. This encodes CASREYREQYF.

This clonotype has a count of ten or more. This chain connects TRBV5-4 to TRBJ1-6; tentatively, D is TRBD1 (6 bases). The CDR3 contains 15 residues. Germline assignment: CDR1 SGHNT and CDR2 YYREEE (reference sequence). Trimming removed 1 base at V and 13 bases at J, with 18 bases between. In nucleotides, the CDR3 is TGTGCCAGCAGCTTGTCCGGGGGCGAGAATCACCCCCTCCACTTT. Its protein is CASSLSGGENHPLHF.

This clonotype was seen many times. The chain employs TRBV5-1 and TRBJ1-4; D ambiguous. This CDR3 contains 17 residues. V dropped 0 bases and J dropped 4 bases, with 16 bases sitting between them. In germline, CDR1 is SGHRS, CDR2 YFSETQ. The CDR3 DNA reads as TGCGCCAGCAGCTTGGGGCTGTCCCAAGCACGTAATGAAAAACTGTTTTTT. Translation gives CASSLGLSQARNEKLFF.

In its sample, this clonotype was seen many times. The CDR3: CASSQDPPLTAPNSPLHF. As DNA, the CDR3 is TGCGCCAGCAGCCAAGACCCTCCCCTGACAGCGCCAAATTCACCCCTCCACTTT. V gene TRBV4-1 combines with J gene TRBJ1-6; a possible D gene is TRBD1 (5 bases). The V gene lost 0 bases and the J gene lost 7 bases, with 19 bases spanning the gap. The CDR3 runs to 18 residues. Germline-derived CDR1 and CDR2 are MGHRA and YSYEKL.

The V and J genes are TRBV4-3 and TRBJ1-6; a possible D gene is TRBD1 (6 bases). V gave up 10 bases and J gave up 8 bases, with 18 bases separating them. Looked up from germline, CDR1 is LGHNA and CDR2 is YSLEER. The CDR3 runs 14 residues. The CDR3 loop is CATGDRPRDSPLHF. The CDR3 DNA sequence: TGCGCCACCGGAGACAGGCCTAGGGATTCACCCCTCCACTTT.

This clonotype came up many times. The rearrangement links TRBV24-1 to TRBJ1-5; D gene uncertain. Trimming took off 0 bases at V and 5 bases at J, with 10 bases between the two ends. This CDR3 has 15 amino acids. CDR1 KGHDR and CDR2 SFDVKD come from the germline V gene. This CDR3 reads CATSDLWRPYQPQHF. The CDR3, as DNA: TGTGCCACCAGTGATTTGTGGCGGCCATATCAGCCCCAGCATTTT.

In its sample, this clonotype was seen many times. The CDR3 sequence: CSAPETRDTFVSGNTIYF. CDR3 sequence (DNA): TGCAGTGCTCCCGAGACCCGGGACACCTTCGTCTCTGGAAACACCATATATTTT. The J gene is TRBJ1-3, the V gene TRBV20-1; weak D call: TRBD1 (6 bases). The CDR3 runs 18 residues. V gave up 5 bases and J gave up 0 bases, with 23 bases separating them. Germline CDR1 and CDR2: DFQATT and SNEGSKA (reference sequence).

This clonotype was observed many times. The gene calls are TRBV7-2 and TRBJ1-2; D gene unclear. The CDR3 contains 15 residues. Looked up from germline, CDR1 is SGHTA and CDR2 is FQGNSA. The V end was cut by 5 bases, the J end by 0 bases, with 13 bases between. As DNA, the CDR3 is TGTGCCAGCAGCGAGAGACCGACGCCTAACTATGGCTACACCTTC. Translation gives CASSERPTPNYGYTF.

The chain uses TRBV29-1 and TRBJ1-2, with 11 bases identical to TRBD1. This CDR3 is built from 16 residues. V lost 7 bases to trimming and J lost 4 bases; unmatched junction nucleotides: 14. Per germline, CDR1 SQVTM and CDR2 ANQGSEA. The CDR3 bases are TGCAGCGGCTCATATCGGACAGGGGGCTTGGGCTATGGCTACACCTTC. Translated, it gives CSGSYRTGGLGYGYTF.

This clonotype was detected a few times. The CDR3 loop is CASSEREVYEQYF. CDR3 nucleotides: TGTGCCAGCAGTGAACGGGAGGTCTACGAGCAGTACTTC. V usage is TRBV6-1 and J usage is TRBJ2-7, with 7 bases matching TRBD2. The CDR3 totals 13 residues. The J segment lost 3 bases and the V segment lost 2 bases, leaving 1 base of the junction unmatched. Germline V CDR1 and CDR2: MNHNS, SASEGT.

This clonotype showed up many times. The chain combines TRBV4-3 with TRBJ2-7; D is ambiguous. The germline V gene has CDR1 LGHNA and CDR2 YSLEER. Trimming removed 0 bases at V and 3 bases at J, with 9 bases between. The CDR3 has 14 amino acids. DNA for the CDR3: TGCGCCAGCAGCCAAGATCTAACCGACTACGAGCAGTACTTC. Encoded protein: CASSQDLTDYEQYF.

This clonotype was found many times. The chain is built from TRBV5-1 and TRBJ2-1, with TRBD2 matching over 10 bases. Germline V gene lookup returns CDR1 SGHRS and CDR2 YFSETQ. J lost 5 bases, V lost 2 bases, and 4 bases had no gene match. The CDR3 totals 15 residues. CDR3 nucleotide sequence: TGCGCCAGCAGCTTCCAGCGGGGGGGTAACAATGAGCAGTTCTTC. Translating it yields CASSFQRGGNNEQFF.

A remark on this clonotype: This may be a read error, as it is one base from a much larger clone. The final CDR3 position lacks the conserved phenylalanine or tryptophan, pointing to a likely read error. The rearrangement uses TRBV7-3 and TRBJ1-1; D gene uncertain. The length of the CDR3 is 18 residues. Between the trimmed V and J ends, which lost 2 bases and 1 base, there was a span of 20 bases. Per the germline V gene, CDR1 is SGHTA and CDR2 is FQGTGA. CDR3: CASSLLPRSGPRNTEAFS. The DNA for the CDR3 is TGTGCCAGCAGCTTATTGCCCAGAAGTGGACCGAGGAACACTGAAGCTTTCTCT.

This clonotype was observed at least ten times. The CDR3 coding sequence is TGTGCCACCAGCAGAGCGACGGGACAGGCTAACTATGGCTACACCTTC. It yields the protein CATSRATGQANYGYTF. The chain joins TRBV15 to TRBJ1-2, with TRBD1 identical over 8 bases. V lost 1 base, J lost 0 bases, and 4 bases stayed unmatched. Germline CDR1 LNHNV, CDR2 YYDKDF (reference sequence). This CDR3 spans 16 amino acids.